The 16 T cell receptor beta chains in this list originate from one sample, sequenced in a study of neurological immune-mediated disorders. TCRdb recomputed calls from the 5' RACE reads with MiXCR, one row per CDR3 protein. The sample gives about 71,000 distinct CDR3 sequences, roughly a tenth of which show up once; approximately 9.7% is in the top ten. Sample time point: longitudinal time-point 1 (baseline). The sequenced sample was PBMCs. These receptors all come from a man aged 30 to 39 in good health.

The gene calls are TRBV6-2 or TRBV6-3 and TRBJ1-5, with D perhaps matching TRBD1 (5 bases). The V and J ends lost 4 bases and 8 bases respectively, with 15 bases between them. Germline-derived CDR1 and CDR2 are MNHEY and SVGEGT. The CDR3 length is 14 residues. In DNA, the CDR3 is TGTGCCAGCAGTTTTGCAGGGTCGGTAGAGCCCCAGCATTTT. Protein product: CASSFAGSVEPQHF.

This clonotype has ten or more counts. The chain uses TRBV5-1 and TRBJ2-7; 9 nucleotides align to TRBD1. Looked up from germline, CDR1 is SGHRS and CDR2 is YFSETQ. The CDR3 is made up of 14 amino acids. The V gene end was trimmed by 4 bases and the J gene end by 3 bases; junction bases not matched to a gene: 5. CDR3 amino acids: CASSPRQGGYEQYF. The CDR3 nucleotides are TGCGCCAGCAGCCCTAGACAGGGGGGCTACGAGCAGTACTTC.

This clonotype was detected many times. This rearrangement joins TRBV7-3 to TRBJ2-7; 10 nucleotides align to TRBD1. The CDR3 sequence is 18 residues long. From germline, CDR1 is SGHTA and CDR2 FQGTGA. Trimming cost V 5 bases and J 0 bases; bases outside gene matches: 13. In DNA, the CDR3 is TGTGCCAGCAGCCCCCCTGGCCCGGGACAGGGGAGCTCCTACGAGCAGTACTTC. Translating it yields CASSPPGPGQGSSYEQYF.

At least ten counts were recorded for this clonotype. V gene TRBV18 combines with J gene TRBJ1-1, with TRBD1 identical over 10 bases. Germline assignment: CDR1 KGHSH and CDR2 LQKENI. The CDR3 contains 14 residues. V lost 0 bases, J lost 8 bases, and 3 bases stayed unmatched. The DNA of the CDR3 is TGTGCCAGCTCACCACCGAAGGACAGGGGGGAAGCTTTCTTT. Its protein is CASSPPKDRGEAFF.

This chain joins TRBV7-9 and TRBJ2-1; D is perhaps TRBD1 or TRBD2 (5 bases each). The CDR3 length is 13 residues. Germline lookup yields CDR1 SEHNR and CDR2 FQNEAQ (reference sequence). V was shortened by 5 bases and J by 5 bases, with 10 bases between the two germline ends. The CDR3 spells CASSRDVDNEQFF. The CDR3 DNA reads TGTGCCAGCAGCAGGGACGTCGACAATGAGCAGTTCTTC.

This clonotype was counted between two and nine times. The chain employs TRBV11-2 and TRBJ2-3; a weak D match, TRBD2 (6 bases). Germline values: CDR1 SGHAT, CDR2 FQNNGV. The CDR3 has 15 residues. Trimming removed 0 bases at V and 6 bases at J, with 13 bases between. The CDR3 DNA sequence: TGTGCCAGCAGCTTAGACGGGGGTTCGGCGGATACGCAGTATTTT. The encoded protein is CASSLDGGSADTQYF.

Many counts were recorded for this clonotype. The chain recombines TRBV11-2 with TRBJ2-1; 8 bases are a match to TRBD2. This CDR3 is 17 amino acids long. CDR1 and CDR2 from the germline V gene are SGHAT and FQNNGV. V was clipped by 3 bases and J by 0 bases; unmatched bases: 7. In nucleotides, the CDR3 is TGTGCCAGCAGCTTCCCAGCGGGAGCGACCTCCTACAATGAGCAGTTCTTC. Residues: CASSFPAGATSYNEQFF.

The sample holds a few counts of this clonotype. CDR3 nucleotide sequence: TGCGCCAGCAGCTCGGACGGACGGAGGGAGCAGTACTTC. It codes for CASSSDGRREQYF. The chain joins TRBV5-1 to TRBJ2-7, with D perhaps matching TRBD2 (5 bases). CDR1 is SGHRS and CDR2 is YFSETQ in the germline V gene. The V end lost 3 bases, the J end lost 7 bases, and 14 bases lay between the germline ends. The CDR3 is 13 residues long.

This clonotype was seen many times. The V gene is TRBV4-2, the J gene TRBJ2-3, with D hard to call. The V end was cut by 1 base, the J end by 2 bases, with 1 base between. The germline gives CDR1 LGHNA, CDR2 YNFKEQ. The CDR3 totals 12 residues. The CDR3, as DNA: TGTGCCAGCAGCCAAGTCACAGATACGCAGTATTTT. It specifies CASSQVTDTQYF.

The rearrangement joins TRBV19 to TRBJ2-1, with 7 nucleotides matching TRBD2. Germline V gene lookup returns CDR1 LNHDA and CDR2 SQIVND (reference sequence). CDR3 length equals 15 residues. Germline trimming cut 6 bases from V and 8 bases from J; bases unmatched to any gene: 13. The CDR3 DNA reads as TGTGCCAGTAGCCCCCCCCTCAATGGGGGGGATGAGCAGTTCTTC. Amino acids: CASSPPLNGGDEQFF.

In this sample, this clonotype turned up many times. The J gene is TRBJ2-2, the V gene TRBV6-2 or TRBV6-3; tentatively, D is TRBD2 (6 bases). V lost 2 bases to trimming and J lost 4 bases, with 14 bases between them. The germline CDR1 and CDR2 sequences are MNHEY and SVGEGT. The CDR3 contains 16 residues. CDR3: CASSYPMGLSTGELFF. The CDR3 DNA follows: TGTGCCAGCAGTTACCCTATGGGACTGTCCACCGGGGAGCTGTTTTTT.

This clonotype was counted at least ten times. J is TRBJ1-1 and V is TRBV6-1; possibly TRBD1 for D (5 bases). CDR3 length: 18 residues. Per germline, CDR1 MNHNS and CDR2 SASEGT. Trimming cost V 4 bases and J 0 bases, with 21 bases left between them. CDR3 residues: CASSAGPTEWGMNTEAFF. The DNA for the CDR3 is TGTGCCAGCAGTGCCGGACCGACAGAATGGGGGATGAACACTGAAGCTTTCTTT.

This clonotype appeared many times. CDR3 loop: CASSLGRDRGYEQYF. In DNA form, the CDR3 reads TGTGCCAGCAGCTTGGGCCGGGACAGGGGCTACGAGCAGTACTTC. The chain employs TRBV7-2 and TRBJ2-7, with 10 bases identical to TRBD1. The CDR3 runs 15 residues. From germline, CDR1 is SGHTA and CDR2 FQGNSA. Losses at the gene ends were 3 bases for V and 3 bases for J; bases not matched to a gene: 5.

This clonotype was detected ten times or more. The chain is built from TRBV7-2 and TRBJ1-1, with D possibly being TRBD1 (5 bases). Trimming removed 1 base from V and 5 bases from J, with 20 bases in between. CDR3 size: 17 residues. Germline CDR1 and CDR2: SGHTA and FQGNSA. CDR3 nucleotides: TGTGCCAGCAGCTTAGGGAGGTCGGTGGGGGGGGATACTGAAGCTTTCTTT. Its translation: CASSLGRSVGGDTEAFF. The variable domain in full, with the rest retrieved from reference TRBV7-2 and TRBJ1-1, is GAGVSQSPSNKVTEKGKDVELRCDPISGHTALYWYRQSLGQGLEFLIYFQGNSAPDKSGLPSDRFSAERTGGSVSTLTIQRTQQEDSAVYLCASSLGRSVGGDTEAFFGQGTRLTVV.

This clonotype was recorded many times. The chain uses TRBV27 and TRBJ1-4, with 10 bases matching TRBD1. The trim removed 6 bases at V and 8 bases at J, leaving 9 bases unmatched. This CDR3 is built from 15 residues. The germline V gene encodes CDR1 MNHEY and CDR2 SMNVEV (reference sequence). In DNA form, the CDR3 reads TGTGCCAGCAGGGGAATCGGACAGGGGGAGGAAAAACTGTTTTTT. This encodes CASRGIGQGEEKLFF.

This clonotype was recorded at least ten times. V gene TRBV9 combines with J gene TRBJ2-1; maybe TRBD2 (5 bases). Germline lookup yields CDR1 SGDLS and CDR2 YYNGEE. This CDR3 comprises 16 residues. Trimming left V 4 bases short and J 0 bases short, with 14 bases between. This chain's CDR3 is CASSRPGGYSYNEQFF. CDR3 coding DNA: TGTGCCAGCAGCCGACCCGGAGGATACTCCTACAATGAGCAGTTCTTC.